This T cell receptor beta chain is drawn from a study of cytomegalovirus exposure and HLA in healthy donors. Study-level background: Earlier results showed 90 million to 120 million unique TCR beta sequences derived from around 170 million T cells. Study-level findings and limits: In a later analysis, compared with equally common non-associated chains, HLA-associated beta chains were more expanded.

In regard to this clone: Its target is not known.

Use of 60 Vbeta and 13 Jbeta primers characterized the PCR. Here immunoSEQ multiplex PCR was the method, and the copy in TCRdb shows in-frame clones only, minus some. The sample has roughly 80,000 clones, about 71% seen once. This CDR3 spans 13 amino acids. The germline V gene encodes CDR1 SQVTM and CDR2 ANQGSEA. The V gene end was trimmed by 1 base and the J gene end by 7 bases; junction bases not matched to a gene: 4. The J gene is TRBJ2-1, the V gene TRBV29-1; TRBD2 agrees at 7 bases. The receptor's source is a woman in her thirties or forties in good health and CMV-seronegative. The sample taken for sequencing was PBMCs. The CDR3 bases are TGCAGCGTTGAAGGGGGAGGGTGGAATGAGCAGTTCTTC. As protein: CSVEGGGWNEQFF.